Here is one T cell receptor (beta chain) with its context. Its antigen is unidentified. This entry comes from a study of T cell repertoires in cytomegalovirus infection. Study-wide points: People with CMV and the relevant HLA were identified by cumulative public TCR beta family frequency. The ex vivo response was dominated by HLA-C-restricted CMV-specific TCR beta clonotypes.

One entry per CDR3 protein results from TCRdb running MiXCR on the reads. The repertoire holds hundreds of thousands of distinct CDR3 sequences, with roughly 33% as singletons. The sequence was obtained from a human donor in good health (CMV status not recorded). Some clones in this sample may be carry-over from other donors' samples. The sample consisted of cultured PBMCs, taken from culture after CMV antigen stimulation.

The CDR3 nucleotides are TGTGCCAGCAGTCGGCAGACGACGAACACCGGGGAGCTGTTTTTT. Translation: CASSRQTTNTGELFF. The chain has TRBV6-1 and TRBJ2-2, with D unresolved. Trimming took 5 bases from V and 0 from J, leaving 10 bases between them. CDR3 length: 15 residues. Germline V gene sequence: CDR1 MNHNS, CDR2 SASEGT.